What follows describes a single T cell receptor beta chain. Its antigen is unidentified. The table came from immunoSEQ multiplex PCR; TCRdb's copy has only in-frame clones and leaves some out. The sample carries tens of thousands of clones, around nine tenths recorded once. The CDR3 has 15 amino acids. Germline CDR1 reads MNHEY; CDR2 reads SMNVEV (reference sequence). V lost 5 bases and J lost 10; bases outside the gene matches: 14. The source of the sample is a study of PD-1 blockade in classical Hodgkin lymphoma. Study context: The study gave patients nivolumab 3 mg/kg intravenously every 2 weeks. The study, taken as a whole, reports: Anyone who began nivolumab under 1 year after ASCT was excluded. By C4D1, CD4+ diversity increased significantly, especially in complete responders. Reports described newly diagnosed patients as having lower baseline TCR diversity than healthy donors.

As to time point: cycle 4 day 1 (C4D1), after more than five weeks of nivolumab. Every patient experienced relapse after autologous stem cell transplantation, and brentuximab vedotin exposure varied. Sequencing used peripheral blood mononuclear cells (PBMCs), obtained before the fourth cycle of nivolumab. The genes are TRBV27 and TRBJ1-3; 7 bases agree with TRBD1. This clonotype originated in a human donor with classical Hodgkin lymphoma. This CDR3 reads CASSPPLSRGRTIYF. The CDR3 DNA reads as TGTGCCAGCAGTCCCCCCCTTTCCAGGGGGAGGACCATATATTTT.